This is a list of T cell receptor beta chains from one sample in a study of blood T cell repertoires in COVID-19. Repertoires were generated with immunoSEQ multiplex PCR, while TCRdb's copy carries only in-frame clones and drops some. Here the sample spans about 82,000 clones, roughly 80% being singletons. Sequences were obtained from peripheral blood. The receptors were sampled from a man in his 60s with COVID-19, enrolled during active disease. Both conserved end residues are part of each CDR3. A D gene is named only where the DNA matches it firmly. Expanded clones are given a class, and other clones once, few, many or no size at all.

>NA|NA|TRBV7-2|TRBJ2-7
TGTGCCAGCAGCTTAGAACGGAGCTACGAGCAGTACTTC
CASSLERSYEQYF
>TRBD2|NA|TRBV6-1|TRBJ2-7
TGTGCCAGCAGTGAACGGAGTAGCGGGAGTTGGAACGAGCAGTACTTC
CASSERSSGSWNEQYF
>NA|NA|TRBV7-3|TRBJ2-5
TGTGCCAGCAGCTTAAGGTCGGGGGAAGAGACCCAGTACTTC
CASSLRSGEETQYF
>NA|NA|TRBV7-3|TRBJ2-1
TGTGCCAGCAGCTCCCGACCCGCTAGCTCCTACAATGAGCAGTTCTTC
CASSSRPASSYNEQFF
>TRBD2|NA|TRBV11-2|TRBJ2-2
TGTGCCAGCAACCGACTAGCGAGGAACACCGGGGAGCTGTTTTTT
CASNRLARNTGELFF
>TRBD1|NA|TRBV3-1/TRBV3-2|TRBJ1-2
TGTGCCAGCAGCCTAGGGACAGGGGGGAACTATGGCTACACCTTC
CASSLGTGGNYGYTF
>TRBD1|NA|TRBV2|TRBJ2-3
TGTGCCAGCAGGGGGACAGGGAGGTTTCAGTATTTT
CASRGTGRFQYF
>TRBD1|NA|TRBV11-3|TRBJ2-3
TGTGCCAGCAGTCGGACAGGGGGCGCCGCAGATACGCAGTATTTT
CASSRTGGAADTQYF
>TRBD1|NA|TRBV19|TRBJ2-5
TGTGCCAGTAGTATCGGACAGGGGGGTGTGACCCAGTACTTC
CASSIGQGGVTQYF
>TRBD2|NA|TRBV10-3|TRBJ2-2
TGTGCCATCAGTGAATGGGGGGGAGCGAACACCGGGGAGCTGTTTTTT
CAISEWGGANTGELFF
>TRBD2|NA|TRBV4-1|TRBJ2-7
TGCGCCAGCAGCCAAACCTTGAGGGGAGGGAGAAGCTACGAGCAGTACTTC
CASSQTLRGGRSYEQYF
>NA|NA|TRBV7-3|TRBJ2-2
TGTGCCAGCAGCCCATCGGCGGGGCAGACCGGGGAGCTGTTTTTT
CASSPSAGQTGELFF
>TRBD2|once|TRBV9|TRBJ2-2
TGTGCCAGCAGCGCCCGACTAGCAGGCGGGGAGCTGTTTTTT
CASSARLAGGELFF
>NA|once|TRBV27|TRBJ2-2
TGTGCCAGCAGTTTACAGGGGAACACCGGGGAGCTGTTTTTT
CASSLQGNTGELFF
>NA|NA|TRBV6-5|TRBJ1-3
TGTGCCAGCAGTCCTGGGCTTAACACCATATATTTT
CASSPGLNTIYF
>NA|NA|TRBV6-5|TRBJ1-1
TGTGCCAGCAGCCCCCGGGGTATGGAGACTGAAGCTTTCTTT
CASSPRGMETEAFF
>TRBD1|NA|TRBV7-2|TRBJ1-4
TGTGCCAGCAGCGGATCCGGGACAGGAAAACTGTTTTTT
CASSGSGTGKLFF
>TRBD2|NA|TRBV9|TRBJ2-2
TGTGCCAGCAGCGACCCCTATGCGGGAGGGCCGGACGGGGAGCTGTTTTTT
CASSDPYAGGPDGELFF
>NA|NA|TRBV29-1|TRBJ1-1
TGCAGCGATGGGAGAGAATTGAACACTGAAGCTTTCTTT
CSDGRELNTEAFF
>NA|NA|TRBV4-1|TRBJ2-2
TGCGCCAGCAGCCAAGAGTGGCCGGGGGCCGGGGAGCTGTTTTTT
CASSQEWPGAGELFF
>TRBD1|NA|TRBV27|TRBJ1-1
TGTGCCAGCAGCCTTTCCCCCGGGACAGCGAACACTGAAGCTTTCTTT
CASSLSPGTANTEAFF
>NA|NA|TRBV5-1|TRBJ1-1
TGCGCCAGCAGCTTGGCCTCGGGGAGTAACACTGAAGCTTTCTTT
CASSLASGSNTEAFF
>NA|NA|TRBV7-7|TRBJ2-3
TGTGCTAGCAGCTTAGACAGACAGACAGATACGCAGTATTTT
CASSLDRQTDTQYF
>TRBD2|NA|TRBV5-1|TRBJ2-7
TGCGCCAGCAGTTTTGGGACAGGAAGACTAGCGGGAGGAAACGAGCAGTACTTC
CASSFGTGRLAGGNEQYF
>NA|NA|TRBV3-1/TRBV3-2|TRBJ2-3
TGTGCCAGCAGCCAAGATTCCAGGGACACTACAGATACGCAGTATTTT
CASSQDSRDTTDTQYF
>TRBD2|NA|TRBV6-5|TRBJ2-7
TGTGCCAGCAGTCATTCTAGCGGGAGGGCCCGGGAGCAGTACTTC
CASSHSSGRAREQYF
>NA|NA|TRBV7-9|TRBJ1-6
TGTGCCAGCAGCCCCTTCAGGGATTCACCCCTCCACTTT
CASSPFRDSPLHF
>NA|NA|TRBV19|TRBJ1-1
TGTGCCAGTAGGGACCAGGGCCTGAACACTGAAGCTTTCTTT
CASRDQGLNTEAFF
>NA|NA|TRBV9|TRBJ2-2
TGTGCCAGCAGCGTATCGCCAGGGACCGGGGAGCTGTTTTTT
CASSVSPGTGELFF
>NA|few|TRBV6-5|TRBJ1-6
TGTGCCAGCAGTTCAACAGGGCCGAATTCACCCCTCCACTTT
CASSSTGPNSPLHF
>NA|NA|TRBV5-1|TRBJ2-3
TGCGCCAGCAGCTTGGCTGCGACGGGTATCACAGATACGCAGTATTTT
CASSLAATGITDTQYF
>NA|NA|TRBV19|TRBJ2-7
TGTGCCAGTAGTACGCGGGACTCCTACGAGCAGTACTTC
CASSTRDSYEQYF
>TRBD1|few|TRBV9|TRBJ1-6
TGTGCCAGCAGCCCTGGGACAGGGGGTAGTTCACCCCTCCACTTT
CASSPGTGGSSPLHF
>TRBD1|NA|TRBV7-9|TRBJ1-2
TGTGCCAGCAGCTCGACAGGGGGCTATGGCTACACCTTC
CASSSTGGYGYTF
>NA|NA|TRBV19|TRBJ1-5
TGTGCCAGTAGTTCGGGGTCCTCGAGCAATCAGCCCCAGCATTTT
CASSSGSSSNQPQHF
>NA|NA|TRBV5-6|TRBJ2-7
TGTGCCAGCAGCTCTAAATACGAGCAGTACTTC
CASSSKYEQYF
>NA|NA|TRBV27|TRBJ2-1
TGTGCCAGCAGTTTATGGCAGAACAATGAGCAGTTCTTC
CASSLWQNNEQFF
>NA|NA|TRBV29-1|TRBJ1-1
TGCAGCGTTGATCCGGTGAACACTGAAGCTTTCTTT
CSVDPVNTEAFF
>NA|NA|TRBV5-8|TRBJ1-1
TGTGCCAGCAGCTTGGTATCCAGGGGCGGAGGTGCGTTCTTT
CASSLVSRGGGAFF
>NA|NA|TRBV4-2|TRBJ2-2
TGTGCCAGCACCCAGGGGGGGATCACCGGGGAGCTGTTTTTT
CASTQGGITGELFF
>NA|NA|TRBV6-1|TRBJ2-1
TGTGCCAGCAGTGAAGACAGGAGTTCCTACAATGAGCAGTTCTTC
CASSEDRSSYNEQFF
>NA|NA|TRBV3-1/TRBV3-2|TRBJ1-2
TGTGCCAGCAGCCAAGGGGGCGGGGGCAGCTATGGCTACACCTTC
CASSQGGGGSYGYTF
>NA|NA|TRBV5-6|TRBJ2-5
TGTGCCAGCAGTCGGGTGGAGACCCAGTACTTC
CASSRVETQYF
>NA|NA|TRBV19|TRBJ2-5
TGTGCCAGTAGTATAGATGCTCAGTCCCAGGTCCAGTACTTC
CASSIDAQSQVQYF
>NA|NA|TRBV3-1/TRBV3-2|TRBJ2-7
TGTGCCAGCAGCCGCGGGACAGTCGGCTACGAGCAGTACTTC
CASSRGTVGYEQYF
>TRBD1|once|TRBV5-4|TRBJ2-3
TGTGCCAGCAGCCAGCCGAGGACAGGGGCCACAGATACGCAGTATTTT
CASSQPRTGATDTQYF
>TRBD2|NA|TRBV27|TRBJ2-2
TGTGCCAGCAGGGGGGGGACGGGAGTCAACACCGGGGAGCTGTTTTTT
CASRGGTGVNTGELFF
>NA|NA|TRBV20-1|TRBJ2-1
TGCAGTGCTAGTAGAGGCCAGCGGGCAACAAGTGAGCAGTTCTTC
CSASRGQRATSEQFF
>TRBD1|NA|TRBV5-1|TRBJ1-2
TGCGCCAGCAGCTCTACGACAGGGGGTATCGATGGCTACACCTTC
CASSSTTGGIDGYTF
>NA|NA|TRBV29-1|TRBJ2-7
TGCAGCGTTGCAGGTATCTACGAGCAGTACTTC
CSVAGIYEQYF
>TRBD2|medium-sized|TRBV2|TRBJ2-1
TGTGCCAGCAGTCACGGGACTAGCGTCAATGAGCAGTTCTTC
CASSHGTSVNEQFF
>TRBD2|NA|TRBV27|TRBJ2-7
TGTGCCAGCAGTCTCCAGCGGGGACCCTACGAGCAGTACTTC
CASSLQRGPYEQYF